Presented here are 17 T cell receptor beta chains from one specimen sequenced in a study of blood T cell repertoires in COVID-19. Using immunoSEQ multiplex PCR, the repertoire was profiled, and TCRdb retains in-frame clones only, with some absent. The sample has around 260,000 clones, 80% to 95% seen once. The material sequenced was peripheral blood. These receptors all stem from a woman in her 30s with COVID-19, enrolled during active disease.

CDR3 in DNA: TGTGCCAGCAGCTTGGCTAGCGGGAGTTTGGGTGAGCAGTTCTTC. The encoded protein is CASSLASGSLGEQFF. V gene TRBV5-6 combines with J gene TRBJ2-1, with 10 bases lining up with TRBD2. Germline V gives CDR1 SGHDT, CDR2 YYEEEE. With 0 bases clipped from V and 9 bases from J, the junction kept 6 bases outside the gene matches. The CDR3 has 15 residues. The variable domain in full, with the rest retrieved from reference TRBV5-6 and TRBJ2-1, is DAGVTQSPTHLIKTRGQQVTLRCSPKSGHDTVSWYQQALGQGPQFIFQYYEEEERQRGNFPDRFSGHQFPNYSSELNVNALLLGDSALYLCASSLASGSLGEQFFGPGTRLTVL.

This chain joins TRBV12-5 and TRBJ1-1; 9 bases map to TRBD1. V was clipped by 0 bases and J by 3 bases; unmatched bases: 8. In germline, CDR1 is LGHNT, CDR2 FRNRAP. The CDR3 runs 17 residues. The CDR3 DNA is TGTGCTAGTGGTTTGGTAGGACGGGACAGGGCCTACACTGAAGCTTTCTTT. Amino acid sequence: CASGLVGRDRAYTEAFF.

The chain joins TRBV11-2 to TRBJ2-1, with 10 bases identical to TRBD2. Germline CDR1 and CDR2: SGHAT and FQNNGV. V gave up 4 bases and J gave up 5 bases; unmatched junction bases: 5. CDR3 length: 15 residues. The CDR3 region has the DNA TGTGCCAGCAGCTCTCTAGCGGGAGCCAACAATGAGCAGTTCTTC. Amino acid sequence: CASSSLAGANNEQFF. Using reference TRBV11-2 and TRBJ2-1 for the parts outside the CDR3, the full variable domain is EAGVAQSPRYKIIEKRQSVAFWCNPISGHATLYWYQQILGQGPKLLIQFQNNGVVDDSQLPKDRFSAERLKGVDSTLKIQPAKLEDSAVYLCASSSLAGANNEQFFGPGTRLTVL.

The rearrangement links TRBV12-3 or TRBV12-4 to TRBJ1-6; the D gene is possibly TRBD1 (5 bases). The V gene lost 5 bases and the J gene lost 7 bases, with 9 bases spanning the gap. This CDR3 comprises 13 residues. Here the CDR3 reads CASSTTANSPLHF. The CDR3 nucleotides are TGTGCCAGCAGTACGACAGCGAATTCACCCCTCCACTTT.

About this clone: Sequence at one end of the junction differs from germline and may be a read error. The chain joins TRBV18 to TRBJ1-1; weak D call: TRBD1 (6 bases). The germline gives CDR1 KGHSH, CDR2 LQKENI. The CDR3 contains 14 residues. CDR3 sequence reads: CASLEQGMKTEAFF. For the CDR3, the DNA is TGTGCCAGCTTGGAACAGGGAATGAAAACTGAAGCTTTCTTT.

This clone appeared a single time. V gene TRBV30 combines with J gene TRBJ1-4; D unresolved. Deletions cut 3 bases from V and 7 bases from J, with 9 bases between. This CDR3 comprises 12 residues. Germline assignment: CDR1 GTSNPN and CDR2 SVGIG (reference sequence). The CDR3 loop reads CAWRGGGEKLFF. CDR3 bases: TGTGCCTGGAGGGGAGGTGGTGAAAAACTGTTTTTT.

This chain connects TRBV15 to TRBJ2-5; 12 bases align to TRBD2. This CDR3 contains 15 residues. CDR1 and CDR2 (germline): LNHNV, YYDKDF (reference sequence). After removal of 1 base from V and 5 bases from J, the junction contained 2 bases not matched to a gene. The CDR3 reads CATSRASGRAETQYF. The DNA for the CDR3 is TGTGCCACCAGCAGAGCTAGCGGGAGGGCCGAGACCCAGTACTTC.

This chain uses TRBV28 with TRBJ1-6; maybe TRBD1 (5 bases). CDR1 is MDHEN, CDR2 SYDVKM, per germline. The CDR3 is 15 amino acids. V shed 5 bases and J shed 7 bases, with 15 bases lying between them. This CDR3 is CASSRGDYGNSPLHF. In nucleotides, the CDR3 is TGTGCCAGCAGTCGGGGGGACTATGGGAATTCACCCCTCCACTTT.

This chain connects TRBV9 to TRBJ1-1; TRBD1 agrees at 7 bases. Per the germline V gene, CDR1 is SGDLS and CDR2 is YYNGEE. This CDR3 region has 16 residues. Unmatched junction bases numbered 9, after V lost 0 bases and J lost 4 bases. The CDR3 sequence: CASSVVLDRATTEAFF. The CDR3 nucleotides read TGTGCCAGCAGCGTAGTCCTCGACAGGGCTACCACTGAAGCTTTCTTT.

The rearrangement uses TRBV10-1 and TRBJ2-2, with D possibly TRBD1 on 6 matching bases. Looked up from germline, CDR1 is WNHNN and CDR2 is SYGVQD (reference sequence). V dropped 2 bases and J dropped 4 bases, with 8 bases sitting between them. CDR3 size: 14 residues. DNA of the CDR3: TGCGCCAGCAGTGAGGACAGGCCCACCGGGGAGCTGTTTTTT. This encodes CASSEDRPTGELFF.

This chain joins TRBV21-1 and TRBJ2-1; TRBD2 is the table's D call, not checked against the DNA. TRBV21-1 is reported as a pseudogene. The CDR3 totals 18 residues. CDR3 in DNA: TGTGCCAGCAGCAAACCTGAGGTACTAGCGGGAGAAAACGATGAGCAGTTCTTC. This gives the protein CASSKPEVLAGENDEQFF.

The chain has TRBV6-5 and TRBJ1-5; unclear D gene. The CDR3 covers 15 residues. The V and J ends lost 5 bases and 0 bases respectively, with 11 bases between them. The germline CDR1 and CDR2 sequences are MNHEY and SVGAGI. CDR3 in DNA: TGTGCCAGCAGTCGGACGGGGTATAGCAATCAGCCCCAGCATTTT. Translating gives CASSRTGYSNQPQHF.

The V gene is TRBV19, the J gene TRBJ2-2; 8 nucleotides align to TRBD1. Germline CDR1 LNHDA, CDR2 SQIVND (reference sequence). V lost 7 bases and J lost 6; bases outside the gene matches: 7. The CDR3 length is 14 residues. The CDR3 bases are TGTGCCAGTACTAGGACAGGGTCGTCCGGGGAGCTGTTTTTT. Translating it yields CASTRTGSSGELFF.

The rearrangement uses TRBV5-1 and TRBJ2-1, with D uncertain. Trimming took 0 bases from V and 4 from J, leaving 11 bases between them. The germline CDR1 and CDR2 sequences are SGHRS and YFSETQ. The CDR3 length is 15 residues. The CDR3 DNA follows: TGCGCCAGCAGCTTGGGGGCAGGTGGGTACAATGAGCAGTTCTTC. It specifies CASSLGAGGYNEQFF.

The CDR3 region is CASREGQETQYF. DNA of the CDR3: TGTGCCAGCAGGGAGGGCCAAGAGACCCAGTACTTC. This chain joins TRBV7-2 and TRBJ2-5; TRBD2 is a possible D gene (6 bases). Trimming removed 6 bases at V and 1 base at J, with 6 bases between. Per germline, CDR1 SGHTA and CDR2 FQGNSA. This CDR3 contains 12 residues.

The CDR3 region is CASSSRTSAYEQYF. The CDR3 DNA reads as TGCGCCAGCAGCTCAAGGACTAGCGCCTACGAGCAGTACTTC. The V call is TRBV5-1, the J call TRBJ2-7; 9 bases map to TRBD2. The CDR3 spans 14 residues. The V segment lost 3 bases and the J segment 2 bases; nucleotides outside the gene matches: 3. The V gene's germline CDR1 is SGHRS and CDR2 YFSETQ.

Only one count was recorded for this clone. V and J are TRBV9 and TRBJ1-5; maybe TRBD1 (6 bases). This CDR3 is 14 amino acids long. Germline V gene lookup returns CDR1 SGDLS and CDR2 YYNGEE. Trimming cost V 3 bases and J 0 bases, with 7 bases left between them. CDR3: CASSEQGSNQPQHF. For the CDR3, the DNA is TGTGCCAGCAGCGAACAGGGTAGCAATCAGCCCCAGCATTTT.